This TCR beta chain was identified during a study of graft-versus-host responses after intestinal transplantation. A remark on this clone: Its antigen remains unidentified.

Profiling relied on immunoSEQ multiplex PCR, and the TCRdb table lists in-frame clones only, not all of them. This sample has around 120,000 clones, with roughly nine tenths found just once. Looked up from germline, CDR1 is MNHEY and CDR2 is SVGAGI. The CDR3 has 16 residues. Trimming removed 3 bases at V and 9 bases at J, with 20 bases between. J is TRBJ1-4 and V is TRBV6-5, with D maybe TRBD1 (5 bases). The source material was unstimulated CD4+ T cells sorted from spleen or lymph node cells, sampled before intestinal transplant. The receptor was derived from a human donor who received an intestinal transplant. This CDR3 is CASSYGGQAGRQKLFF. As DNA, the CDR3 is TGTGCCAGCAGTTATGGTGGGCAGGCAGGGCGACAAAAACTGTTTTTT.